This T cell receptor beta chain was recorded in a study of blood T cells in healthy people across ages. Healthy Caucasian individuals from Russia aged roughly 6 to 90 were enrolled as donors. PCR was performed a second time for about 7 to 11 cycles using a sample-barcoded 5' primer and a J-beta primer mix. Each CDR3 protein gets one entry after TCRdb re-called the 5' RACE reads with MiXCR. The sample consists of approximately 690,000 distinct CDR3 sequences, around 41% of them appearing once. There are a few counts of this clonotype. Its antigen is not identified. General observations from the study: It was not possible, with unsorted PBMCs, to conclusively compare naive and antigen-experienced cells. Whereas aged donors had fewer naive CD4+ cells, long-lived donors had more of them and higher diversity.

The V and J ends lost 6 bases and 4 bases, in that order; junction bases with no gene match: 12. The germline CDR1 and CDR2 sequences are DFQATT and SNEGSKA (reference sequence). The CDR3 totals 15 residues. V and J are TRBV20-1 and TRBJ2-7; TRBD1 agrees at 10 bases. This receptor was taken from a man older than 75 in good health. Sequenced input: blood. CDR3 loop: CSAEASADRGYEQYF. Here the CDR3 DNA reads TGCAGTGCAGAGGCAAGTGCGGACAGGGGGTACGAGCAGTACTTC.